A selection of T cell receptor beta chains follows, all from one sample in a study of blood T cell repertoires in COVID-19. Sequencing used immunoSEQ multiplex PCR; TCRdb keeps in-frame clones, though not all of them. The sample shows about 100,000 clones, around four fifths of them seen only once. The sequencing input was peripheral blood. The receptors come from a man aged 60 to 69 with acute or convalescent COVID-19. Each CDR3 is given with its conserved first and last residue. Fields, in order: V gene, clone size, D gene, J gene, CDR3 protein, CDR3 DNA. The D gene is left open where the match is weak. Size is stated for part of the rows, as once, few or many counts, or as a class when the clone is expanded.

TRBV3-1/TRBV3-2	NA	NA	TRBJ1-4	CASSGLDSNEKLFF	TGTGCCAGCAGCGGGTTGGACAGTAATGAAAAACTGTTTTTT
TRBV7-8	once	TRBD1	TRBJ1-4	CASSPGTGRNEKLFF	TGTGCCAGCAGCCCAGGGACAGGACGTAATGAAAAACTGTTTTTT
TRBV11-3	NA	NA	TRBJ2-1	CASSFYQGPGNEQFF	TGTGCCAGCAGCTTCTATCAGGGCCCCGGCAATGAGCAGTTCTTC
TRBV7-9	NA	NA	TRBJ1-5	CASSLGNGFDQPQHF	TGTGCCAGCAGCTTAGGTAACGGGTTCGATCAGCCCCAGCATTTT
TRBV2	NA	TRBD2	TRBJ2-1	CASSGSAGEWNEQFF	TGTGCCAGCAGTGGATCAGCGGGAGAATGGAATGAGCAGTTCTTC
TRBV6-1	NA	NA	TRBJ1-6	CASSDMGRGSPLHF	TGTGCCAGCAGTGACATGGGAAGGGGATCACCCCTCCACTTT
TRBV11-2	NA	NA	TRBJ2-2	CASSPLSTGFAGELFF	TGTGCCAGCAGCCCCCTTTCTACAGGATTCGCCGGGGAGCTGTTTTTT
TRBV24-1	once	NA	TRBJ2-3	CATRETGGLDTQYF	TGTGCCACCAGAGAAACAGGTGGTTTGGATACGCAGTATTTT
TRBV14	NA	NA	TRBJ1-1	CASSQLRVWDTEAFF	TGTGCCAGCAGCCAACTCAGGGTTTGGGACACTGAAGCTTTCTTT
TRBV18	NA	TRBD1	TRBJ2-2	CASSRDSKNTGELFF	TGTGCCAGCTCACGGGACAGCAAGAACACCGGGGAGCTGTTTTTT
TRBV18	NA	NA	TRBJ1-1	CASSEGQIYTEAFF	TGTGCCAGCTCAGAAGGACAGATTTACACTGAAGCTTTCTTT
TRBV12-5	NA	NA	TRBJ2-1	CASGLVRGFVNEQFF	TGTGCTAGTGGTTTGGTACGAGGATTCGTCAATGAGCAGTTCTTC
TRBV7-8	NA	TRBD2	TRBJ2-1	CASSLVVGGPSYNEQFF	TGTGCCAGCAGCTTAGTAGTGGGAGGGCCTTCGTACAATGAGCAGTTCTTC
TRBV4-3	NA	TRBD1	TRBJ1-5	CASSQETGDQPQHF	TGCGCCAGCAGCCAGGAGACAGGGGATCAGCCCCAGCATTTT
TRBV28	NA	TRBD2	TRBJ2-1	CASSLRASGRAYNEQFF	TGTGCCAGCAGTTTAAGAGCAAGCGGGAGGGCTTACAATGAGCAGTTCTTC
TRBV27	once	NA	TRBJ1-2	CASRMGQGGYGYTF	TGTGCCAGCAGGATGGGGCAGGGTGGCTATGGCTACACCTTC
TRBV14	NA	TRBD1	TRBJ1-1	CASSIATGGTEAFF	TGTGCCAGCAGCATAGCGACAGGGGGCACTGAAGCTTTCTTT
TRBV18	NA	TRBD2	TRBJ2-1	CASSPGIQRGGNEQFF	TGTGCCAGCTCACCAGGGATACAGCGGGGAGGCAATGAGCAGTTCTTC